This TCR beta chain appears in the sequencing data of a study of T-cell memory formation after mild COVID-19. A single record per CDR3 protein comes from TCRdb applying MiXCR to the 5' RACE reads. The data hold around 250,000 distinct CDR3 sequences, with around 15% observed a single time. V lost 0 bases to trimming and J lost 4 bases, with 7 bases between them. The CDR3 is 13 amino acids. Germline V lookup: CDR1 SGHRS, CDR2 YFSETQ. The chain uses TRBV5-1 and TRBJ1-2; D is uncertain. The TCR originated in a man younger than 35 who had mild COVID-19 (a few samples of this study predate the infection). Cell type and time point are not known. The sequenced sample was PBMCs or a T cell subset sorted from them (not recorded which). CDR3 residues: CASSLENPYGYTF. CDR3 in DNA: TGCGCCAGCAGCTTGGAGAACCCCTATGGCTACACCTTC. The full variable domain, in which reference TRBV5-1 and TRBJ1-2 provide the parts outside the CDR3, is KAGVTQTPRYLIKTRGQQVTLSCSPISGHRSVSWYQQTPGQGLQFLFEYFSETQRNKGNFPGRFSGRQFSNSRSEMNVSTLELGDSALYLCASSLENPYGYTFGSGTRLTVV.